This note documents a single TCR beta chain sequence. The target antigen is unknown. This sample is drawn from a study of OX40 agonist ivuxolimab in advanced cancers. Across the whole study: The diagnoses of dose-escalation patients were hepatocellular carcinoma, melanoma, renal cell or head and neck cancer.

Generated by immunoSEQ multiplex PCR, the TCRdb table keeps only in-frame clones and is missing some. In the table there are approximately 76,000 clones, roughly nine tenths of which are singletons. The CDR3 consists of 15 residues. After removal of 3 bases from V and 2 bases from J, the junction contained 5 bases not matched to a gene. CDR1 SGHNT and CDR2 YYREEE come from the germline V gene (reference sequence). Study-level findings and limits: On average, CD8+ T cells showed a greater number of expanded clones than CD4+. Within 6 weeks, CD4+ and CD8+ blood T cells expanded clonally at 0.1 to 3.0 mg/kg.

The source material was CD4+ or CD8+ T cells sorted from blood, sampled in a trial of the OX40 agonist ivuxolimab. The receptor's source is an adult with an advanced solid tumor such as melanoma, head and neck, liver or kidney cancer. The V and J genes are TRBV5-4 and TRBJ2-5, with 9 bases aligning to TRBD1. This chain's CDR3 is CASSSGTGNQETQYF. As DNA, the CDR3 is TGTGCCAGCAGCTCCGGGACAGGGAATCAAGAGACCCAGTACTTC. Full variable domain (remainder filled in from reference TRBV5-4 and TRBJ2-5): ETGVTQSPTHLIKTRGQQVTLRCSSQSGHNTVSWYQQALGQGPQFIFQYYREEENGRGNFPPRFSGLQFPNYSSELNVNALELDDSALYLCASSSGTGNQETQYFGPGTRLLVL.